The T cell receptor beta chain under discussion was sequenced for a study of vaccination and CD4 T cells after COVID-19 (dated by TCRdb to between 2022 and 2023). About the investigation overall: In the convalescent cohort there were six males and four females, among whom were two Hispanic individuals, seven Caucasians, two Asians and one multiracial person. Participants got two doses of the Pfizer-BioNTech BNT162b2 vaccine (n=8) or two doses of the Moderna mRNA-1273 vaccine (n=2). Post-COVID blood samples were collected from convalescent patients a median of around 100 days after diagnosis, with a range of roughly 30 to 161 days. Post-vaccine blood samples were taken a median of approximately 70 days after the second vaccine dose, with a range of 14 to 241 days. The cultures were stimulated with overlapping spike peptide pools from SARS-CoV-2 and from the common cold coronaviruses HCoV-NL63, HCoV-OC43 and HCoV-229E. Control cultures received a CEFX viral epitope pool as the positive control, an HIV-1 Nef peptide pool as the negative control, or no peptide. In under twelve COVID-19 convalescent patients and a handful of infection-naive healthy vaccine recipients, researchers compared the spike-specific CD4+ TCR repertoire from before mRNA vaccination with the repertoire from after. At the TCR clonotype level, an earlier paper using these donors assessed memory CD4+ T cell crossreactivity between SARS-CoV-2 and common cold coronavirus spike proteins.

In the paper's terms, the treatment or condition label means: approximately 9-day PBMC culture with coronavirus spike peptide pools or control peptides (ViraFEST assay). CD4+ T cells from unexposed donors were collected before the COVID-19 pandemic (2011-2018). To expand antigen-specific T cells with peptide pools and then pick out the expanded clonotypes through TCR sequencing, the study relied on the ViraFEST assay. PBMCs were cultured at two million per well in IMDM supplemented with about 5.5% human AB serum and 8.5 to 10 IU/ml IL-2, with around 10 ug/ml peptide pools added. On days 3 and 7, half of the culture medium was replaced with fresh IL-2-containing medium. After less than twelve days of culture, CD4+ T cells were isolated by negative selection with the EasySep CD4+ T cell isolation kit. As far as cell numbers permitted, CD4+ T cells from unexposed donors were tested for reactivity against SARS-CoV-2 S and N as well as four spike pools from common cold coronaviruses. Ficoll-Paque Plus gradient centrifugation was used to isolate PBMCs from whole blood, and the isolated PBMCs were then either used fresh or cryopreserved at -140C. Triplicate wells were generally used for each culture condition. Leukapheresis product for the unexposed donors was bought commercially.

Overall study outcomes, separate from this receptor: In convalescent patients, a median approximately 83% of post-vaccine SARS-CoV-2-reactive clones were detected only after vaccination, suggesting vaccine-specific priming. The median number of SARS-CoV-2-reactive clonotypes rose from 20 to 25 after infection to 38 after vaccination, but the change was not significant. Of the vaccine-specific clones in convalescent patients, 304 of 307, or nearly all, reacted only to SARS-CoV-2 spike and did not cross-react with common cold coronaviruses. The number of convalescent patients in the study was relatively small, and the study did not examine early timepoints following natural infection.

Library prep was done by PCR. TCR sequencing of DNA from cultured CD4+ T cells used the Oncomine TCR Beta short-read assay at the Johns Hopkins FTIC core. Genomic DNA was extracted from the cultured CD4+ T cells with the QIAamp micro DNA kit. The Oncomine TCR Beta libraries from cultured CD4+ T cells were pooled using unique dual indexes and then sequenced on an Illumina iSeq 100. On the authors' methods: Non-productive sequences were filtered out, and CDR3s that did not start with C, did not end with F or W, or were shorter than 7 amino acids were discarded. The MANAFEST web application identified antigen-specific clonotypes by comparing peptide-stimulated wells against reference wells and other culture wells. To be called positive, a clone needed an FDR below 0.05, an odds ratio above 5, and a productive frequency above 0.1% in at least two of three replicate wells. A clonotype was classed as cross-reactive if the clonotype showed significant expansion both in SARS-CoV-2 spike wells and in at least one common cold coronavirus spike condition. CDR3 homology was assessed with Levenshtein distances (stringdist) and unrooted phylogenetic trees (ape) in R version 3.6.1. TCRdb reanalyzed the raw reads on its own, using fastp at Q25 for trimming and MiXCR for clone calling, and kept in-frame beta chains. Here each entry gathers all rows of one CDR3 protein and keeps the most common genes and DNA. It is TCRdb's table, rather than the study itself, that gives the V and J calls and clone size. The sample contains 5,000 to 6,000 distinct CDR3 sequences, roughly two fifths of them found a single time. The ten biggest clones cover 40% to 45% of the sample.

This clonotype is assessed as medium-sized (0.01 to 0.1%). This clone's antigen is unknown. Within one base of it there is no much larger clone, and no base qualities were kept. After removal of 2 bases from V and 5 bases from J, the junction retains 2 bases not matched to a gene. The CDR3 measures 13 amino acids from cysteine to phenylalanine. The only DNA kept is the CDR3, 39 bases in frame from the first base. As encoded in the germline V gene, CDR1 is MNHEY while CDR2 is SVGEGT. The clonotype was recovered from a human donor in good health. Sequenced: CD4+ T cells from blood, cultured in vitro. The receptor chain draws on TRBV6-2 or TRBV6-3 and TRBJ1-1; 7 bases in the middle match TRBD1. The CDR3 here reads CASSYTQGTEAFF. DNA sequence: TGTGCCAGCAGTTACACACAGGGGACTGAAGCTTTCTTT.